The next 24 T cell receptor beta chains were all read from a single sample in a study of OX40 agonist ivuxolimab in advanced cancers. Clones were read by immunoSEQ multiplex PCR, and TCRdb kept only the in-frame ones, dropping some. In the table there are about 69,000 clones, roughly nine tenths of which are singletons. The sample here was CD4+ or CD8+ T cells sorted from blood, taken in a trial of the OX40 agonist ivuxolimab. The receptors shown here come from an adult with an advanced solid tumor such as melanoma, head and neck, liver or kidney cancer.

The chain couples TRBV13 to TRBJ1-1; D not certain. The germline V gene has CDR1 PRHDT and CDR2 FYEKMQ (reference sequence). Trimming shortened V by 5 bases and J by 0 bases, and 13 bases separated the two germline ends. CDR3 length: 15 residues. As DNA, the CDR3 is TGTGCCAGCAGCCTTAGGCCGGATTTGAACACTGAAGCTTTCTTT. Translation gives CASSLRPDLNTEAFF.

V usage is TRBV19 and J usage is TRBJ1-1; a weak D match, TRBD1 (6 bases). Trimming pared 10 bases from V and 1 base from J, leaving 10 bases between. Germline V gene lookup returns CDR1 LNHDA and CDR2 SQIVND (reference sequence). This CDR3 comprises 12 residues. CDR3 region: CATLQGNTEAFF. CDR3 sequence (DNA): TGTGCCACTTTACAGGGGAACACTGAAGCTTTCTTT. Full variable domain (rest looked up from reference TRBV19 and TRBJ1-1): DGGITQSPKYLFRKEGQNVTLSCEQNLNHDAMYWYRQDPGQGLRLIYYSQIVNDFQKGDIAEGYSVSREKKESFPLTVTSAQKNPTAFYLCATLQGNTEAFFGQGTRLTVV.

V gene TRBV6-1 combines with J gene TRBJ1-1; tentatively, D is TRBD1 (5 bases). The CDR3 is 14 amino acids. The germline V gene encodes CDR1 MNHNS and CDR2 SASEGT. V lost 6 bases and J lost 1, with 12 bases in between. This CDR3 reads CASSVDRTNTEAFF. In nucleotides, the CDR3 is TGTGCCAGCAGCGTAGACAGAACGAACACTGAAGCTTTCTTT.

This clone was seen once. The chain combines TRBV28 with TRBJ2-2; D assignment may be TRBD1 or TRBD2 (5 bases each). This CDR3 contains 15 residues. The germline CDR1 and CDR2 sequences are MDHEN and SYDVKM. V was trimmed by 8 bases and J by 4 bases, leaving 17 bases between them. The CDR3 protein is CASQVGAGSTGELFF. Written as DNA, the CDR3 is TGTGCCAGCCAGGTCGGGGCAGGGAGCACCGGGGAGCTGTTTTTT.

The chain uses TRBV7-3 and TRBJ2-1; D might be TRBD2 (6 bases). CDR1 is SGHTA, CDR2 FQGTGA, per germline. V shed 5 bases and J shed 0 bases, with 14 bases lying between them. This CDR3 contains 16 residues. The CDR3 DNA reads TGTGCCAGCAGCCCCGTAGCGGTCGCCTCCTACAATGAGCAGTTCTTC. As protein: CASSPVAVASYNEQFF.

Written as DNA, the CDR3 is TGTGCCAGTAGTATCCATTTGGGGGGACAGGGTAATGAGCAGTTCTTC. Encoded protein: CASSIHLGGQGNEQFF. This chain uses TRBV19 with TRBJ2-1; 9 positions match TRBD1. There are 16 residues in the CDR3. Germline V gene sequence: CDR1 LNHDA, CDR2 SQIVND (reference sequence). J lost 7 bases, V lost 3 bases, and 10 bases had no gene match.

The chain is built from TRBV7-6 and TRBJ2-1; TRBD1 aligns across 8 bases. The CDR3 has 12 residues. Per the germline V gene, CDR1 is SGHVS and CDR2 is FNYEAQ. The trim removed 6 bases at V and 8 bases at J, leaving 3 bases unmatched. CDR3 coding DNA: TGTGCCAGCAGTTCAGGGGGCCATGAGCAGTTCTTC. Protein sequence: CASSSGGHEQFF. The full variable domain, rest sourced from reference TRBV7-6 and TRBJ2-1, is GAGVSQSPRYKVTKRGQDVALRCDPISGHVSLYWYRQALGQGPEFLTYFNYEAQQDKSGLPNDRFSAERPEGSISTLTIQRTEQRDSAMYRCASSSGGHEQFFGPGTRLTVL.

The table lists this clone with a few counts. This rearrangement joins TRBV29-1 to TRBJ2-7; D may correspond to TRBD1 or TRBD2 (5 bases each). Per the germline V gene, CDR1 is SQVTM and CDR2 is ANQGSEA. The CDR3 length is 13 residues. The V end was cut by 2 bases, the J end by 6 bases, with 14 bases between. The CDR3 coding sequence is TGCAGCGTTGAACCAAGCAGGGACGGCGAGCAGTACTTC. This codes for CSVEPSRDGEQYF.

The V and J genes are TRBV7-9 and TRBJ2-2; D is unresolved. Trimming cost V 3 bases and J 1 base, with 3 bases left between them. Germline CDR1 is SEHNR and CDR2 is FQNEAQ (reference sequence). The CDR3 loop spans 13 amino acids. This CDR3 reads CASSFVNTGELFF. CDR3 bases: TGTGCCAGCAGCTTCGTGAACACCGGGGAGCTGTTTTTT.

This clone appeared a single time. V usage is TRBV7-9 and J usage is TRBJ2-2; D is uncertain. V was cut by 3 bases and J by 3 bases, with 2 bases left in between. In germline, CDR1 is SEHNR, CDR2 FQNEAQ (reference sequence). The CDR3 has 12 amino acids. CDR3 sequence: CASSFYTGELFF. In nucleotides, the CDR3 is TGTGCCAGCAGCTTTTACACCGGGGAGCTGTTTTTT.

The chain uses TRBV9 and TRBJ2-7; TRBD1 agrees at 8 bases. J lost 0 bases, V lost 2 bases, and 7 bases had no gene match. The CDR3 has 16 residues. Looked up from germline, CDR1 is SGDLS and CDR2 is YYNGEE. The CDR3 sequence: CASSVSSGQVSYEQYF. In nucleotides, the CDR3 is TGTGCCAGCAGCGTTAGTTCGGGACAGGTCTCCTACGAGCAGTACTTC.

The chain has TRBV7-9 and TRBJ2-1; maybe TRBD2 (6 bases). V lost 3 bases to trimming and J lost 4 bases, with 13 bases between them. Germline-derived CDR1 and CDR2 are SEHNR and FQNEAQ (reference sequence). The CDR3 has 15 residues. The CDR3 region is CASSLIVGGYNEQFF. The CDR3 region has the DNA TGTGCCAGCAGCTTGATAGTGGGGGGTTACAATGAGCAGTTCTTC.

This sequence joins TRBV4-1 and TRBJ1-1; no definite D call. Deletions cut 4 bases from V and 6 bases from J, with 18 bases between. The V gene's germline CDR1 is MGHRA and CDR2 YSYEKL. The CDR3 has 15 residues. The CDR3 is CASSPHQLSDPEAFF. The DNA of the CDR3 is TGCGCCAGCAGCCCCCACCAGTTATCAGACCCTGAAGCTTTCTTT.

The V and J genes are TRBV28 and TRBJ2-1; TRBD2 matches 10 bases. This CDR3 has 15 amino acids. The trim removed 4 bases at V and 3 bases at J, leaving 3 bases unmatched. Germline CDR1 MDHEN, CDR2 SYDVKM. The CDR3 region is CASSSGTSDYNEQFF. The CDR3 DNA is TGTGCCAGCAGTTCCGGGACTAGCGACTACAATGAGCAGTTCTTC.

The chain recombines TRBV7-9 with TRBJ1-1; TRBD1 agrees at 7 bases. Trimming took 5 bases from V and 4 from J; bases not matched to a gene: 10. The CDR3 totals 15 residues. Germline V gene data show CDR1 as SEHNR and CDR2 as FQNEAQ (reference sequence). CDR3 bases: TGTGCCAGCAGCCCAATGACAGGGATGGTCACTGAAGCTTTCTTT. As protein: CASSPMTGMVTEAFF.

This clone was observed once. V is TRBV5-1 and J is TRBJ1-1; D might be TRBD1 (6 bases). V lost 6 bases and J lost 4, with 25 bases in between. The CDR3 is 17 residues long. The germline gives CDR1 SGHRS, CDR2 YFSETQ. The CDR3 region is CASTPSWLGGEGTEAFF. Written as DNA, the CDR3 is TGCGCCAGCACCCCAAGCTGGCTTGGGGGCGAGGGCACTGAAGCTTTCTTT.

V usage is TRBV4-1 and J usage is TRBJ2-7; 10 bases fit TRBD2. V was pared by 4 bases and J by 4 bases, with 4 bases of the junction left unmatched. Germline V gene lookup returns CDR1 MGHRA and CDR2 YSYEKL. The CDR3 spans 14 residues. The chain's CDR3 is CASSPSGGSYEQYF. For the CDR3, the DNA is TGCGCCAGCAGCCCTAGCGGGGGATCTTACGAGCAGTACTTC.

The CDR3 DNA sequence: TGCGCCAGCAGCCAAGATAGAGCCAGTTCCTATGGCTACACCTTC. This codes for CASSQDRASSYGYTF. V usage is TRBV4-3 and J usage is TRBJ1-2; D not certain. The CDR3 runs to 15 residues. V was cut by 0 bases and J by 4 bases, with 12 bases left in between. The germline V gene encodes CDR1 LGHNA and CDR2 YSLEER.

J is TRBJ2-5 and V is TRBV6-5, with 7 nucleotides matching TRBD2. Germline-derived CDR1 and CDR2 are MNHEY and SVGAGI. The J segment lost 2 bases and the V segment lost 0 bases, leaving 3 bases of the junction unmatched. The CDR3 spans 15 residues. This chain's CDR3 is CASSYSAGAQETQYF. CDR3 DNA sequence: TGTGCCAGCAGTTACTCGGCGGGAGCGCAAGAGACCCAGTACTTC.

This chain joins TRBV15 and TRBJ2-1; weak D call: TRBD2 (5 bases). Trimming took off 8 bases at V and 0 bases at J, with 11 bases between the two ends. The germline gives CDR1 LNHNV, CDR2 YYDKDF (reference sequence). The CDR3 loop spans 14 amino acids. The CDR3 region has the DNA TGTGCCACCTCAACTAGGAGCTCCTACAATGAGCAGTTCTTC. As protein: CATSTRSSYNEQFF.

The genes are TRBV7-9 and TRBJ1-2; 8 nucleotides match TRBD1. V trimming: 5 bases; J trimming: 3 bases; junction bases outside the gene matches: 5. Looked up from germline, CDR1 is SEHNR and CDR2 is FQNEAQ (reference sequence). This CDR3 spans 14 amino acids. The CDR3 reads CASSRLDRDYGYTF. In DNA, the CDR3 is TGTGCCAGCAGCAGACTGGACAGGGACTATGGCTACACCTTC.

In the case of this clone: This sample also contains other DNA sequences that code for the same CDR3. The V call is TRBV11-2, the J call TRBJ2-7, with D perhaps matching TRBD2 (8 bases). Germline CDR1 SGHAT, CDR2 FQNNGV. The CDR3 is 17 amino acids. The V and J ends lost 6 bases and 2 bases respectively, with 23 bases between them. The chain's CDR3 is CASRSGGGRDRAYEQYF. The CDR3 bases are TGTGCCAGCAGATCCGGGGGGGGTCGGGACAGAGCCTACGAGCAGTACTTC.

This chain links TRBV5-5 with TRBJ2-7; possible D gene TRBD1, 5 bases. The CDR3 length is 13 residues. Germline CDR1 SGHKS, CDR2 YYEKEE (reference sequence). With 4 bases removed from V and 3 bases from J, the gap between germline ends came to 11 bases. CDR3 in amino acids: CASSGDSHYEQYF. The CDR3 nucleotides are TGTGCCAGCAGCGGAGACAGTCACTACGAGCAGTACTTC.

This clone was observed a single time. V and J are TRBV30 and TRBJ2-2, with 8 nucleotides matching TRBD1. The CDR3 extends over 12 amino acids. V dropped 4 bases and J dropped 6; count of bases not matched to a gene: 1. The germline CDR1 and CDR2 sequences are GTSNPN and SVGIG (reference sequence). The CDR3: CAWTGGPGELFF. The CDR3 nucleotides read TGTGCCTGGACAGGGGGCCCCGGGGAGCTGTTTTTT.